Listed below are T cell receptor beta chains from one sample, sequenced in a study of T-cell reconstitution after alpha-beta-depleted transplantation in children. One entry per CDR3 protein, called by TCRdb with MiXCR from the PCR reads. The table shows 350,000 to 500,000 distinct CDR3 sequences, with around two fifths occurring only once. The material sequenced was PBMCs, taken before TCRalphabeta/CD19-depleted stem cell transplant. Every receptor here comes from a girl aged 2 to 10 with aplastic anemia, due to receive a stem cell transplant. CDR3s include the opening cysteine and the closing phenylalanine or tryptophan.

J: TRBJ2-3
V: TRBV19
CDR3: CASSTLGVPHTDTQYF

J: TRBJ2-1
V: TRBV20-1
CDR3: CSASLIRDIYNEQFF

J: TRBJ2-7
V: TRBV25-1
CDR3: CASSLEGEQYF

J: TRBJ2-7
V: TRBV4-2
CDR3: CASSQDRVGYEQYF

J: TRBJ2-7
V: TRBV5-1
CDR3: CASSLEVAGVGEQYF

J: TRBJ1-2
V: TRBV25-1
CDR3: CASSTFSPTGKGYTF

J: TRBJ2-3
V: TRBV7-9
CDR3: CASSLGSGGPDTQYF

J: TRBJ2-2
V: TRBV28
CDR3: CASSSLRDSRPGELFF

J: TRBJ2-1
V: TRBV2
CDR3: CASSGTTPGLAGYEQFF

J: TRBJ2-1
V: TRBV5-1
CDR3: CASSLARGGGPGMNEQFF

J: TRBJ2-1
V: TRBV27
CDR3: CASSLPGGTGAYNEQFF

J: TRBJ2-3
V: TRBV27
CDR3: CASRLNLAGTDTQYF

J: TRBJ2-1
V: TRBV5-1
CDR3: CASSLDGAREYNEQFF

J: TRBJ1-1
V: TRBV12-3/TRBV12-4
CDR3: CASSFSQFEAFF

J: TRBJ1-4
V: TRBV20-1
CDR3: CSARDTPGGTNEKLFF

J: TRBJ2-3
V: TRBV6-5
CDR3: CASSYLRGGTDTQYF

J: TRBJ1-1
V: TRBV28
CDR3: CASSPLGTGANTEAFF

J: TRBJ2-3
V: TRBV6-5
CDR3: CASSPRGGIADTQYF

J: TRBJ2-5
V: TRBV5-1
CDR3: CASSQQPTAETQYF

J: TRBJ2-3
V: TRBV24-1
CDR3: CATSTGLRDTQYF

J: TRBJ2-1
V: TRBV15
CDR3: CATSRVLGGVTDEQFF

J: TRBJ2-3
V: TRBV7-3
CDR3: CASSLLSRTDTQYF

J: TRBJ2-3
V: TRBV7-6
CDR3: CASSQRTLDTQYF

J: TRBJ1-2
V: TRBV7-8
CDR3: CASSLLNNGYTF

J: TRBJ2-7
V: TRBV20-1
CDR3: CSAELAGPSYEQYF

J: TRBJ2-7
V: TRBV6-5
CDR3: CASSYGLEGTYEQYF

J: TRBJ2-1
V: TRBV29-1
CDR3: CSVDGLLNRGYNEQFF

J: TRBJ1-5
V: TRBV6-1
CDR3: CASTRRGEVGQPQHF

J: TRBJ2-1
V: TRBV19
CDR3: CASSPGLAQFEQFF